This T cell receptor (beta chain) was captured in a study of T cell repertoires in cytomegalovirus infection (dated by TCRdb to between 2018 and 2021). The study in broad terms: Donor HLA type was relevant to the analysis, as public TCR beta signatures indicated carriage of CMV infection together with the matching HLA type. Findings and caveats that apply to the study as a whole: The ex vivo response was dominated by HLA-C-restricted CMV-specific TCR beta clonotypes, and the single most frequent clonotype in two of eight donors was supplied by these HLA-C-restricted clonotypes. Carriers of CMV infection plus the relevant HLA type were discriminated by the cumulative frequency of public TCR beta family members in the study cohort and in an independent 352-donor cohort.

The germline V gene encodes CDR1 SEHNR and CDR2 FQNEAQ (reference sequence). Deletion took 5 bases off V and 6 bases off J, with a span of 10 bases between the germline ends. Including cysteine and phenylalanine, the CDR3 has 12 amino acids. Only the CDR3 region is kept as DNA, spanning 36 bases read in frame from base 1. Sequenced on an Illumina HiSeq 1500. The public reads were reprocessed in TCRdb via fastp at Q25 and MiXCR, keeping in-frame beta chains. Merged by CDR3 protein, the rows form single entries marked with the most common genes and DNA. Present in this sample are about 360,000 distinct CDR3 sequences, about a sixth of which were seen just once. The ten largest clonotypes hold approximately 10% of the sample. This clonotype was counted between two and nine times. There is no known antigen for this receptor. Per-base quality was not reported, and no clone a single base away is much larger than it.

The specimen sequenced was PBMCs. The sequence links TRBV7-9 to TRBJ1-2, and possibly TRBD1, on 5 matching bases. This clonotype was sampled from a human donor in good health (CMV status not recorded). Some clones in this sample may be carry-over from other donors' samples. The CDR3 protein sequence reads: CASSHRSNGYTF. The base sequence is TGTGCCAGCAGCCACAGGTCCAATGGCTACACCTTC.